The source of this T cell receptor beta chain is a study of technical replicates of blood from a few donors. CDR3 length: 11 residues. The germline V and J ends were trimmed by 6 bases and 3 bases, with 9 bases remaining between them. Germline CDR1 GTSNPN, CDR2 SVGIG (reference sequence). Data came from immunoSEQ multiplex PCR; TCRdb stores just in-frame clones and leaves some out. The sample records 76,000 or so clones, around 85% being singletons. V is TRBV30 and J is TRBJ2-7, with D perhaps matching TRBD1 (6 bases). This TCR came from a human donor in good health. Some clones in this sample may be carry-over from other donors' samples. The sequenced material came from PBMCs. The CDR3 protein is CACSRGYEQYF. The CDR3, as DNA: TGTGCCTGCTCCAGGGGCTACGAGCAGTACTTC. The full variable domain, its missing parts supplied by reference TRBV30 and TRBJ2-7, is SQTIHQWPATLVQPVGSPLSLECTVEGTSNPNLYWYRQAAGRGLQLLFYSVGIGQISSEVPQNLSASRPQDRQFILSSKKLLLSDSGFYLCACSRGYEQYFGPGTRLTVT.